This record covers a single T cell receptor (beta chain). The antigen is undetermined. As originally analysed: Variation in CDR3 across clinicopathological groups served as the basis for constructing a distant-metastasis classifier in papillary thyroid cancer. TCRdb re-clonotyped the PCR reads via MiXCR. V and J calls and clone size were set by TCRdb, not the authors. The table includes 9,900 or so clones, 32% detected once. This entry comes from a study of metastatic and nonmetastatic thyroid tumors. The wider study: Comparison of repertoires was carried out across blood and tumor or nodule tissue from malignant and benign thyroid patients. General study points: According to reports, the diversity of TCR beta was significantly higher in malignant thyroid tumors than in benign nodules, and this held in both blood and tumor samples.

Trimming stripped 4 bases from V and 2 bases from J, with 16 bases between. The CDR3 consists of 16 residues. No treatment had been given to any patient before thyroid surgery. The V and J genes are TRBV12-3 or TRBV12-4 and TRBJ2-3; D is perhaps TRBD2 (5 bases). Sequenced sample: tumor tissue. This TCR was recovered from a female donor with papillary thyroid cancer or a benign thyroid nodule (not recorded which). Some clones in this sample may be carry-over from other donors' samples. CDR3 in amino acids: CASSSMDGKYTDTQYF. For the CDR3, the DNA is TGTGCCAGCAGTTCAATGGACGGGAAATACACAGATACGCAGTATTTT.